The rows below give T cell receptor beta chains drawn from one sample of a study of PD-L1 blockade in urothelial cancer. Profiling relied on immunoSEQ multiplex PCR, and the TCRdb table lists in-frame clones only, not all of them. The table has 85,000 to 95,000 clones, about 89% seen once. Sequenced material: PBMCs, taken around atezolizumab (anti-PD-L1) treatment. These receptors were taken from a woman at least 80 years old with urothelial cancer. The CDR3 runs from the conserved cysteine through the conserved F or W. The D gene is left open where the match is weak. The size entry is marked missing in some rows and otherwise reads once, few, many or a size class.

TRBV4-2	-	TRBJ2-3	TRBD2	TGTGCCAGCAGCCAAGATCCCAAGAGCGGGAGGACAGATACGCAGTATTTT	CASSQDPKSGRTDTQYF
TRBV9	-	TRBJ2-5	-	TGTGCCAGCAGCGCACTAGACAGGCCTACACAAGAGACCCAGTACTTC	CASSALDRPTQETQYF
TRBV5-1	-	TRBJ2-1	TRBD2	TGCGCCAGCAACGCACTAGCGGGAAACAATGAGCAGTTCTTC	CASNALAGNNEQFF
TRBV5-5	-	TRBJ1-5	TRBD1	TGTGCCAGCAGCTCCTCCGGGACAGGAGAAGCCGGGCCCCAGCATTTT	CASSSSGTGEAGPQHF
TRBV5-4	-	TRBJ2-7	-	TGTGCCAGCAGCCAGGGCGGAGGGACCTACGAGCAGTACTTC	CASSQGGGTYEQYF
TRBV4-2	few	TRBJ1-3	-	TGTGCCAGCAGCCAAGATACCGGTCGAAACACCATATATTTT	CASSQDTGRNTIYF
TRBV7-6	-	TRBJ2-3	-	TGTGCCAGCAGCTCGTCCAATGGGCCCCCCACAGATACGCAGTATTTT	CASSSSNGPPTDTQYF
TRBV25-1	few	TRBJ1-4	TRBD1	TGTGCCAGCAGCGACAGGGGGCGGTCTAATGAAAAACTGTTTTTT	CASSDRGRSNEKLFF
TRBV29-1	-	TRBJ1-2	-	TGCAGCGTCGAACAGGGTTCCACTGGCTACACCTTC	CSVEQGSTGYTF
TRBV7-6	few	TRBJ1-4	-	TGTGCCAGCAGCCCTTCGGGGGGCATGGGAAAACTGTTTTTT	CASSPSGGMGKLFF
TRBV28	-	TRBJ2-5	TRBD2	TGTGCCAGCAGTCCCCCCCCAGCGGGAACCCTTCAAGAGACCCAGTACTTC	CASSPPPAGTLQETQYF
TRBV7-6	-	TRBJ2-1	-	TGTGCCAGCAGCTTAGTTGCGTTAGCCTACAATGAGCAGTTCTTC	CASSLVALAYNEQFF
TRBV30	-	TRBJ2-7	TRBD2	TGTGCCTGGGGGCCGGGAGGGGAGCGCGAGCAGTACTTC	CAWGPGGEREQYF
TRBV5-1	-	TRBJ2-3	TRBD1	TGCGCCAGCAGCGGGACGGGACAGATCAGCACAGATACGCAGTATTTT	CASSGTGQISTDTQYF
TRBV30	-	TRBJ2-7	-	TGTGCCTGGAGTGTACTCGGTACAGGAGGGTCCTACGAGCAGTACTTC	CAWSVLGTGGSYEQYF
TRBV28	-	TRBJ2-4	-	TGTGCCAGCAGTTTAAATCAGGGGCTAGCCAAAAACATTCAGTACTTC	CASSLNQGLAKNIQYF
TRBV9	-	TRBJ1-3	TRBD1	TGTGCCAGCAGCCCAAGACAGGGGGCGACCTCTGGAAACACCATATATTTT	CASSPRQGATSGNTIYF
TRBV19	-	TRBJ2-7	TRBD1	TGTGCCAGTAGTATGACAGGGGGTGGTATTGACGAGCAGTACTTC	CASSMTGGGIDEQYF
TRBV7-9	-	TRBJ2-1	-	TGTGCCAGCAGCTTAGGGCAGGGTTTCCAGGGTGAGCAGTTCTTC	CASSLGQGFQGEQFF
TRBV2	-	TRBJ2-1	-	TGTGCCAGCAGCCAAGCCGCGGGAACGGCCAATGAGCAGTTCTTC	CASSQAAGTANEQFF
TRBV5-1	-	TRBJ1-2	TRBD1	TGCGCCAGCAGCTTGGCGGGACAGATAAACTATGGCTACACCTTC	CASSLAGQINYGYTF
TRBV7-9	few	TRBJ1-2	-	TGTGCCAGCAGCCCTTACTCGGGGGGAAACGATGGCTACACCTTC	CASSPYSGGNDGYTF
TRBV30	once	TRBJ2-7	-	TGTGCCTGGAGTGTAACTGGGTTCGGGTACGAGCAGTACTTC	CAWSVTGFGYEQYF
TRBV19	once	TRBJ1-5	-	TGTGCCAGTAGTGCCTCCGGGGGGGGCAATCAGCCCCAGCATTTT	CASSASGGGNQPQHF
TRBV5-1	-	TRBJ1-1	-	TGCGCCAGCGGTGATGGGGGACTAAACACTGAAGCTTTCTTT	CASGDGGLNTEAFF
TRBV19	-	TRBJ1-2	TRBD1	TGTGCCAGTAGTCCTCGGACAGGAGGGGTTTCTTATGGCTACACCTTC	CASSPRTGGVSYGYTF
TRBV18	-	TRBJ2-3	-	TGTGCCAGCTCACCAGAAACCGTTCTCGTGGCCGCTGCCCATACGCAGTATTTT	CASSPETVLVAAAHTQYF